These 16 T cell receptor beta chains share one sample of origin, sequenced in a study of technical replicates of blood from a handful of donors (dated by TCRdb to between 2016 and 2019). The library was obtained by the immunoSEQ multiplex PCR assay. Not all clones reach the TCRdb copy of this immuneACCESS table, which keeps in-frame sequences only. Checked studies attribute under half of the gap to unresolved V genes and leave the rest unexplained. Within this sample are about 88,000 clones, with about nine tenths of them counted one time only. The ten most abundant clones make up approximately 0.3% of the sample. Sequences were obtained from T cells isolated from PBMCs. The receptor set was obtained from a human donor in good health.

V usage is TRBV2 and J usage is TRBJ2-1; 10 bases match TRBD2. In germline, CDR1 is SNHLY, CDR2 FYNNEI. This CDR3 comprises 15 residues. With V trimmed by 6 bases and J by 4 bases, 6 bases remained unmatched. The CDR3 sequence is CASRTLSGGYNEQFF. In nucleotides, the CDR3 is TGTGCCAGCAGAACCCTTAGCGGGGGGTACAATGAGCAGTTCTTC.

J is TRBJ2-4 and V is TRBV4-1, with D possibly being TRBD1 (6 bases). V was clipped by 0 bases and J by 7 bases, with 13 bases between them. This CDR3 spans 15 amino acids. Germline CDR1 MGHRA, CDR2 YSYEKL. The DNA for the CDR3 is TGCGCCAGCAGCCAAGAAGGGGGAACGGGTAACATTCAGTACTTC. Its protein is CASSQEGGTGNIQYF.

This sequence joins TRBV19 and TRBJ2-5; 7 bases map to TRBD1. Germline-derived CDR1 and CDR2 are LNHDA and SQIVND (reference sequence). This CDR3 is 13 amino acids long. The trim removed 8 bases at V and 1 base at J, leaving 4 bases unmatched. The CDR3: CASEGDSQETQYF. The CDR3 bases are TGTGCCAGTGAAGGGGACAGCCAAGAGACCCAGTACTTC.

The chain joins TRBV4-1 to TRBJ2-1, with 11 nucleotides matching TRBD2. V was pared by 1 base and J by 5 bases, with 1 base of the junction left unmatched. CDR3 length equals 15 residues. Per germline, CDR1 MGHRA and CDR2 YSYEKL. CDR3 in amino acids: CASSQVGLADNEQFF. As DNA, the CDR3 is TGCGCCAGCAGCCAAGTGGGACTAGCGGACAATGAGCAGTTCTTC.

This sequence joins TRBV27 and TRBJ2-6, with TRBD1 matching over 7 bases. V lost 3 bases and J lost 2; bases outside the gene matches: 1. Germline values: CDR1 MNHEY, CDR2 SMNVEV (reference sequence). The CDR3 has 15 residues. The CDR3 DNA follows: TGTGCCAGCAGTTTCGACAGGGCTGGGGCCAACGTCCTGACTTTC. Amino acids: CASSFDRAGANVLTF.

This clone was seen only once. The chain has TRBV7-6 and TRBJ2-7, with D tentatively TRBD1 (5 bases). The CDR3 has 15 residues. CDR1 is SGHVS, CDR2 FNYEAQ, per germline. The V gene lost 4 bases and the J gene lost 3 bases, with 16 bases spanning the gap. The CDR3 is CASSSSGFSGYEQYF. CDR3 DNA sequence: TGTGCCAGCAGCTCCTCAGGGTTTTCAGGCTACGAGCAGTACTTC.

This sequence joins TRBV10-1 and TRBJ1-5; a possible D gene is TRBD1 (5 bases). In germline, CDR1 is WNHNN, CDR2 SYGVQD (reference sequence). V shed 10 bases and J shed 0 bases, with 7 bases lying between them. This CDR3 region has 12 residues. DNA of the CDR3: TGCGCCACAGGGTTTAGCAATCAGCCCCAGCATTTT. It encodes CATGFSNQPQHF.

J is TRBJ1-4 and V is TRBV4-1; D gene unclear. Per germline, CDR1 MGHRA and CDR2 YSYEKL. The CDR3 runs 13 residues. Trimming removed 1 base from V and 7 bases from J, with 7 bases in between. The CDR3 nucleotides are TGCGCCAGCAGCCAAGTAAGAGGTGAAAAACTGTTTTTT. This translates into CASSQVRGEKLFF.

The chain combines TRBV6-1 with TRBJ1-1; unclear D gene. V lost 7 bases and J 1 base, leaving 10 bases between the germline ends. Germline CDR1 and CDR2: MNHNS and SASEGT. The CDR3 loop spans 13 amino acids. CDR3 DNA sequence: TGTGCCAGCATAACAAAGTGGAACACTGAAGCTTTCTTT. It yields the protein CASITKWNTEAFF.

The genes are TRBV15 and TRBJ1-1, with D maybe TRBD1 (6 bases). Trimming took 5 bases from V and 5 from J, leaving 12 bases between them. Germline CDR1 is LNHNV and CDR2 is YYDKDF (reference sequence). CDR3 length equals 13 residues. The CDR3 sequence: CATSASRGTEAFF. CDR3 coding DNA: TGTGCCACCAGCGCAAGCAGGGGAACTGAAGCTTTCTTT.

J is TRBJ2-1 and V is TRBV4-2; no clear D gene. Germline-derived CDR1 and CDR2 are LGHNA and YNFKEQ. V was pared by 3 bases and J by 8 bases, with 11 bases between. This CDR3 is 13 amino acids long. For the CDR3, the DNA is TGTGCCAGCAGCCAGACCGAGGTCCATGAGCAGTTCTTC. Translated: CASSQTEVHEQFF.

The sample holds one count of this clone. This rearrangement joins TRBV7-8 to TRBJ1-2; D is perhaps TRBD1 (6 bases). Trimming took 8 bases from V and 10 from J, leaving 23 bases between them. Germline CDR1 and CDR2: SGHVS and FQNEAQ. The CDR3 is 14 residues long. CDR3 in DNA: TGTGCCAGCCGTTTGGTCGGGGGGCGCGGGGACTACACCTTC. Protein sequence: CASRLVGGRGDYTF.

The rearrangement links TRBV10-3 to TRBJ2-7, with a weak D call TRBD1 (5 bases). Trimming left V 6 bases short and J 3 bases short, with 9 bases between. CDR3 length: 12 amino acids. Germline CDR1 ENHRY, CDR2 SYGVKD. CDR3 nucleotide sequence: TGTGCCATCAGGGGGCAGGGCTACGAGCAGTACTTC. As protein: CAIRGQGYEQYF.

To note about this clone: The junction departs from the called germline gene at one end, perhaps through a read error. This sequence joins TRBV7-7 and TRBJ2-3, with a tentative D call TRBD2 (6 bases). Per germline, CDR1 SSHAT and CDR2 FNYEAQ (reference sequence). The CDR3 sequence is 16 residues long. The CDR3 region is CASSLGAGMSTDTQYF. The CDR3 region has the DNA TGTGCTAGCAGCTTAGGTGCGGGGATGAGCACAGATACGCAGTATTTT.

The chain has TRBV9 and TRBJ2-5, with 7 bases fitting TRBD2. The CDR3 extends over 14 amino acids. The germline V gene has CDR1 SGDLS and CDR2 YYNGEE. Losses at the gene ends were 2 bases for V and 1 base for J; bases not matched to a gene: 2. The CDR3 region is CASSVGTIQETQYF. CDR3 in DNA: TGTGCCAGCAGCGTCGGGACTATCCAAGAGACCCAGTACTTC.

The chain carries TRBV29-1 and TRBJ2-7, with no clear D. V lost 3 bases and J 6 bases, leaving 9 bases between the germline ends. Germline V gene sequence: CDR1 SQVTM, CDR2 ANQGSEA. This CDR3 comprises 11 residues. CDR3 amino acids: CSVDTTGEQYF. The CDR3, as DNA: TGCAGCGTTGACACGACGGGCGAGCAGTACTTC.